This T cell receptor (beta chain) emerged from a study of beta chain features in type 1 diabetes (dated by TCRdb to about 2018). General notes on the study: Mean age, gender distribution, total cell number and subset yield were not different between patients and healthy donors. A total of 90 million to 140 million sorted cells were examined across all samples, and RNA yield correlated strongly with the number of cells per subset. In the study, recently diagnosed type 1 diabetes patients and matched healthy donors were compared on the TCRB repertoires of their sorted circulating CD4+ T cell subsets. Whereas all 30 or so donors provided naive and central memory subsets, regulatory and stem cell-like memory subsets were isolated from just 8 patients and about 8 healthy donors. The paper's findings and limits, for the study overall: The naive, central memory and regulatory TCRB repertoires appeared to resemble one another more closely among patients than among healthy donors. Shorter templates might have been favored by PCR, but patient and control samples were amplified and corrected together, so both groups would have been affected equally by any skew. At VDJ recombination sites, type 1 diabetes patients had fewer insertions and more deleted nucleotides, which implies abnormalities in thymic rearrangement. Type 1 diabetes patients showed a moderate but significant shortening of TCRB CDR3 length in all four CD4+ subsets. Because cDNA was sequenced instead of genomic DNA, activated cells with high expression could be over-represented, although the groups did not differ in activation or CD3 levels. HLA sub-analyses involved small numbers of individuals, so any influence of HLA type on TCRB rearrangement remained unresolved.

The entire amount of isolated RNA was reverse transcribed using the High Capacity cDNA Reverse Transcription Kit, so the sequenced TCRB transcripts were expressed ones. Naive, central memory and regulatory T cell samples underwent deep immunoSEQ sequencing, averaging around 4 million total reads per sample. Sorted cells were lysed in RLT buffer, and RNA was extracted using DNase-treated RNeasy Micro or Mini kits according to cell number. Each cell subset was processed separately to prevent cross-contamination, with patient and healthy donor samples processed together. TCRB sequences were amplified from cDNA with the immunoSEQ multiplex PCR, producing 87-bp fragments spanning the CDR3 region. The amplicons were sequenced using the Illumina HiSeq platform. For the original study's pipeline: PCR bias was computationally corrected using synthetic template baselines, reads within Hamming distance 2 were collapsed, and singletons that could not be merged were discarded. Reads were aligned against IMGT to assign V, D and J genes, CDR3 length and insertions or deletions at six rearrangement sites. Within each subset, clonotype counts were normalized to the number of sorted cells before true diversity and Gini coefficients were calculated with the tcR R package. The overlap coefficient, calculated on TCRB nucleotide sequences, was used to measure repertoire sharing. The immuneACCESS repertoire file appears here via TCRdb, limited to in-frame rearrangements. These files lack a portion of the clones; in checked studies, under half of the deficit traces to unresolved V genes, and the cause of the others is not known. D and trimming were read from the DNA, whereas the V and J calls and clone size are those reported in that table. The sample contains 310,000 or so clones, less than 9.5% of them found a single time. The top ten hold approximately 0.47% of the sample.

In the case of this clone: No cognate antigen has been identified for it. Within one base of it there is no much larger clone, and no base qualities were kept.

Each donor gave one peripheral blood draw, averaging approximately 120 mL, which was collected into heparinised tubes. Naive, central memory, regulatory and stem cell-like memory CD4+ T cells were sorted on a BD FACSAria II using a panel including CD45RO, CCR7, CD25, CD127, CD95 and CD27. Every sorted population had a purity above 95%. Right away, PBMCs were isolated by Lymphoprep density gradient centrifugation and were stained directly, with no culture step. To minimize batch effects, samples were stained and sorted in pairs, one healthy donor with one patient per experiment. The CDR3 contains 17 residues, cysteine and phenylalanine counted. Only the CDR3 region is kept as DNA, spanning 51 bases read in frame from base 1. CDR1 and CDR2 (SEHNR, FQNEAQ) derive from the germline V gene (reference sequence). A distance of 13 bases separates the germline ends of V and J, which lose 2 bases and 0 bases respectively.

The clonotype comes from a woman in her late teens or twenties in good health. The chain employs TRBV7-9 and TRBJ2-2, with the identity of the D gene unclear. Sample: central memory CD4+ T cells from blood. The sequenced DNA: TGTGCCAGCAGCTTAAGACCGCAGCGAACGAACACCGGGGAGCTGTTTTTT. This encodes CASSLRPQRTNTGELFF.